This T cell receptor (beta chain) was identified during a study of OX40 agonist ivuxolimab in advanced cancers. With regard to this clone: The antigen is unknown.

CDR3 length: 17 amino acids. V dropped 3 bases and J dropped 6; count of bases not matched to a gene: 16. Per the germline V gene, CDR1 is SGHRS and CDR2 is YFSETQ. Here immunoSEQ multiplex PCR was the method, and the copy in TCRdb shows in-frame clones only, minus some. This sample has about 64,000 clones, with 75% to 95% found just once. If patients had autoimmune disease history or systemic immunosuppression, they were excluded. Points from the study as a whole: By week 6 at 0.1 to 3.0 mg/kg, blood CD4+ and CD8+ T cells had expanded clonally.

The genes are TRBV5-1 and TRBJ1-1, with TRBD1 matching 8 bases. The sequenced sample was CD4+ or CD8+ T cells sorted from blood, obtained in a trial of the OX40 agonist ivuxolimab. This sequence originates from an adult with an advanced solid tumor such as melanoma, head and neck, liver or kidney cancer. In DNA, the CDR3 is TGCGCCAGCAGCTCCGGGACAGGAAGGAACGGGGGGGCTGAAGCTTTCTTT. Encoded protein: CASSSGTGRNGGAEAFF.